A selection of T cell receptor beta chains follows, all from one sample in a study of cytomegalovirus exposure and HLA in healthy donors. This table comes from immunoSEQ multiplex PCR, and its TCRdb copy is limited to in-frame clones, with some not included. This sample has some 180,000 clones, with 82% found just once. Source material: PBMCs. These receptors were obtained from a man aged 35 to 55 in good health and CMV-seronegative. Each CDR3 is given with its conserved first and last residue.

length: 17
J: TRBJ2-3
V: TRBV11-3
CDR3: CASSFGGGASGTDTQYF

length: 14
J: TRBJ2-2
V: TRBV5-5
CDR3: CASRAGQGTGELFF

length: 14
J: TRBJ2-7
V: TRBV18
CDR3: CASSQGRRGYEQYF

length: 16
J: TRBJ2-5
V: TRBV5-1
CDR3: CASSQTGGGSQETQYF

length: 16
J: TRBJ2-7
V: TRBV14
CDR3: CASSQDPGGPPYEQYF

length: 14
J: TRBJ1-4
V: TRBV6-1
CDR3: CASSGDRGLEKLFF

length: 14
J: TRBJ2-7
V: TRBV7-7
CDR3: CASSLDPRSYEQYF

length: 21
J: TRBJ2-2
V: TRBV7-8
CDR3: CASSPNSRSVASGIGTGELFF

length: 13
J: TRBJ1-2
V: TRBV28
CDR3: CASGSQGVFGYTF

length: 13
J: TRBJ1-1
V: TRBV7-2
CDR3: CASSFDRGSEAFF

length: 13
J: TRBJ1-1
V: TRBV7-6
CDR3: CASRSEEYTEAFF

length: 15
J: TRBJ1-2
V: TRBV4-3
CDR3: CASSQGEGGGYGYTF

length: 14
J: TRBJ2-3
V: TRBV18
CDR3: CASSLTGSTDTQYF

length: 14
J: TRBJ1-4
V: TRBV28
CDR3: CASSGTPEEEKLFF

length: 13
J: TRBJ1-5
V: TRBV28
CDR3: CASRSDRVQPQHF

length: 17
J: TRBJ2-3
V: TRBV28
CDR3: CASSERLAATSTDTQYF

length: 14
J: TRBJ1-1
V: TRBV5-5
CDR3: CASQGVFLNTEAFF

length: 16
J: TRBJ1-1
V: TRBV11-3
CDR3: CASSLGGVRSNTEAFF